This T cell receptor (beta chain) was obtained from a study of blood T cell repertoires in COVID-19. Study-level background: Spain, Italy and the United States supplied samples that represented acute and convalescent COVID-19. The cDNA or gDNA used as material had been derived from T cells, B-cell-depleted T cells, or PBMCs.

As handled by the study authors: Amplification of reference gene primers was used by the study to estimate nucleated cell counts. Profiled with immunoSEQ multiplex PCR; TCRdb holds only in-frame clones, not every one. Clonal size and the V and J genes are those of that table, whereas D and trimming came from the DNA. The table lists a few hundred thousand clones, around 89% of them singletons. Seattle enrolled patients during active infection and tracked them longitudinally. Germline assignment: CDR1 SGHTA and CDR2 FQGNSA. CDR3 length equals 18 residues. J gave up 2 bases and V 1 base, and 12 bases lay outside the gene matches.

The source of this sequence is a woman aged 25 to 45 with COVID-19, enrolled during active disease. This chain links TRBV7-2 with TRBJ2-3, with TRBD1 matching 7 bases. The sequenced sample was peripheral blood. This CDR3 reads CASSLVAGSGGFTDTQYF. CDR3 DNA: TGTGCCAGCAGCTTAGTGGCAGGGTCAGGGGGATTCACAGATACGCAGTATTTT.